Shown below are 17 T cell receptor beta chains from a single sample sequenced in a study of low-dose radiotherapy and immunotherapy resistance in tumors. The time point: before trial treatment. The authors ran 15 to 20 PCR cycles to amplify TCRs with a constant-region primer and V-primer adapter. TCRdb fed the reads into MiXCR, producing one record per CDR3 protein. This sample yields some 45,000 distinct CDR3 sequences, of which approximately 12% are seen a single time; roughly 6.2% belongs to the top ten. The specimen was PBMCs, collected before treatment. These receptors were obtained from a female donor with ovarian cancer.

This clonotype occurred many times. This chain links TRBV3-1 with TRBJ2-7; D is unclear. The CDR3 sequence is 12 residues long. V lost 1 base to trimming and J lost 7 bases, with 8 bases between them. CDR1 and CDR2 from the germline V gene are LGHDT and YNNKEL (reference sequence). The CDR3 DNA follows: TGTGCCAGCAGCCAAGCGCAGACGGAGCAGTACTTC. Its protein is CASSQAQTEQYF.

The CDR3 DNA sequence: TGTGCCACCCTAGCGGGAGTTGGCGCAGATACGCAGTATTTT. Residues: CATLAGVGADTQYF. The J gene is TRBJ2-3, the V gene TRBV10-3; TRBD2 matches at 10 bases. Trimming cost V 10 bases and J 4 bases; bases outside gene matches: 8. This CDR3 is 14 amino acids long. The germline CDR1 and CDR2 sequences are ENHRY and SYGVKD.

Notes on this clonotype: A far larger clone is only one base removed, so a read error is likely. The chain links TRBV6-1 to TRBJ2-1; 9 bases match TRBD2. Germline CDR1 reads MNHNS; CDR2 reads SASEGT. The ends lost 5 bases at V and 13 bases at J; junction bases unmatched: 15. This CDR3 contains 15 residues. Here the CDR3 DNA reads TGTGCCAGCAGTTTGCTAGCGGGAAGCGCAGAGACCCAGTTCTTC. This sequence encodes CASSLLAGSAETQFF.

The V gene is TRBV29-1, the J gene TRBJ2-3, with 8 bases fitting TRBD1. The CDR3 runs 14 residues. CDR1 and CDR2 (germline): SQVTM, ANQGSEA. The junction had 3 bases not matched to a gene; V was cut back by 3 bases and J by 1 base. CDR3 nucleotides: TGCAGCGTTGACGGACAGGGTGGCACAGATACGCAGTATTTT. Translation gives CSVDGQGGTDTQYF.

The CDR3 spells CASSPSGGLVHEQFF. In DNA, the CDR3 is TGTGCCAGCAGCCCGAGCGGGGGGCTTGTCCATGAGCAGTTCTTC. V and J are TRBV9 and TRBJ2-1, with 9 bases that match TRBD2. Germline-derived CDR1 and CDR2 are SGDLS and YYNGEE. The J segment lost 8 bases and the V segment lost 4 bases, leaving 10 bases of the junction unmatched. CDR3 size: 15 residues.

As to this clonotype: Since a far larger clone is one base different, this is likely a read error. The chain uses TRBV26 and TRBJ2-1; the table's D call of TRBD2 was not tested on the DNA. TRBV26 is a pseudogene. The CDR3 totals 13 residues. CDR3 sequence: CATEGPHPGEQFF. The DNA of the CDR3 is TGTGCCACGGAGGGACCCCATCCGGGCGAGCAGTTCTTC.

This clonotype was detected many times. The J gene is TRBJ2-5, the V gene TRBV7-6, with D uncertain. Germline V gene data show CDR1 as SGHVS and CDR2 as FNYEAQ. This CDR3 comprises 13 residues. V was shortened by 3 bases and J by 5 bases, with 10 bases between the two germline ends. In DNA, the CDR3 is TGTGCCAGCAGCTTTTCCGAGGTGGAGACCCAGTACTTC. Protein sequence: CASSFSEVETQYF.

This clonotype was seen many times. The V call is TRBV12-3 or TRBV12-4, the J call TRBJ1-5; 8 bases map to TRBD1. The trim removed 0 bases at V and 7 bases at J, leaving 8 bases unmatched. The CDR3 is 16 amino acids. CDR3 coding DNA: TGTGCCAGCAGTTTAGCGAGGGCAGGGGGCAGGCAGCCCCAGCATTTT. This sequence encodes CASSLARAGGRQPQHF.

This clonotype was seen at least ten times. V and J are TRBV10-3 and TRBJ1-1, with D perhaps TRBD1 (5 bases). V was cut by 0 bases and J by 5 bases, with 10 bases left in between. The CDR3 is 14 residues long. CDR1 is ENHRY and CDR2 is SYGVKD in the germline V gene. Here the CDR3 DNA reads TGTGCCATCAGTGAGTCTGGGACCTTTACTGAAGCTTTCTTT. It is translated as CAISESGTFTEAFF.

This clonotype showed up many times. DNA for the CDR3: TGTGCCAGCAGCTTAGTCAGGACCTACAATGAGCAGTTCTTC. Its protein is CASSLVRTYNEQFF. The genes are TRBV7-9 and TRBJ2-1; D uncertain. V was shortened by 1 base and J by 2 bases, with 6 bases between the two germline ends. The CDR3 is made up of 14 amino acids. The germline V gene has CDR1 SEHNR and CDR2 FQNEAQ (reference sequence).

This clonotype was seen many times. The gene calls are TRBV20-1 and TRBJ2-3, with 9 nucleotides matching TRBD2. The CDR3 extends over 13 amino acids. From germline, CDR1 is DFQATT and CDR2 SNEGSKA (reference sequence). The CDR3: CSVFSGGTDTQYF. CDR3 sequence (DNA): TGCAGCGTCTTTAGCGGGGGAACAGATACGCAGTATTTT.

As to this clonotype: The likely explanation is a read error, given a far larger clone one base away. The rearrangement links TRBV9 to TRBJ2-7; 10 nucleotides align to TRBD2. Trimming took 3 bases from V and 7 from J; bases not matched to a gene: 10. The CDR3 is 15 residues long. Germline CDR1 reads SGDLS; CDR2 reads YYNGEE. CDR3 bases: TGTGCCAGCAGCGCCACTAGCGGGATCGGGAATGAGCAGTACTTC. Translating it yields CASSATSGIGNEQYF.

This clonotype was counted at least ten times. This chain's CDR3 is CASSQWSEKLFF. The CDR3 nucleotides read TGTGCCAGCAGCCAATGGAGTGAAAAACTGTTTTTT. The rearrangement uses TRBV3-1 and TRBJ1-4; the D is unclear. V was clipped by 2 bases and J by 7 bases, with 5 bases between them. Germline CDR1 reads LGHDT; CDR2 reads YNNKEL (reference sequence). This CDR3 has 12 residues.

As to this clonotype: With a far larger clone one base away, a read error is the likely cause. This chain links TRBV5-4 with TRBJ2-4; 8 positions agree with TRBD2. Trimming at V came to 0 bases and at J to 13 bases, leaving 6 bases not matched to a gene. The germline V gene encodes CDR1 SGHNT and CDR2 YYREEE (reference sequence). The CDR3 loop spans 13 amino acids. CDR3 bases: TGTGCCAGCAGCTTGGGGCTAGCGGGTGAGCAGTACTTC. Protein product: CASSLGLAGEQYF. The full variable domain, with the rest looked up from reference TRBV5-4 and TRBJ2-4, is ETGVTQSPTHLIKTRGQQVTLRCSSQSGHNTVSWYQQALGQGPQFIFQYYREEENGRGNFPPRFSGLQFPNYSSELNVNALELDDSALYLCASSLGLAGEQYFGAGTRLSVL.

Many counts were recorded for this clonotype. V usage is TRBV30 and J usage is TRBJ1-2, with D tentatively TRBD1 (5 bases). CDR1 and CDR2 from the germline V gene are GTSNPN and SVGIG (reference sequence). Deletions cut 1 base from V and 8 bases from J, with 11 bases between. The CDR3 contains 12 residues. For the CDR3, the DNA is TGTGCCTGGAGTGCACAGGTCTTCGGCTACACCTTC. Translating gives CAWSAQVFGYTF.

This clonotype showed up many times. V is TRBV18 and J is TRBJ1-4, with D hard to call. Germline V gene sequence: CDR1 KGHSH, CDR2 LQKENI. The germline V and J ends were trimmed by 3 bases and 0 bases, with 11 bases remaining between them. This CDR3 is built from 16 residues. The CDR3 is CASSPGTKATNEKLFF. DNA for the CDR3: TGTGCCAGCTCACCTGGAACCAAAGCAACTAATGAAAAACTGTTTTTT. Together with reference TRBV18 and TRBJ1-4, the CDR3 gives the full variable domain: NAGVMQNPRHLVRRRGQEARLRCSPMKGHSHVYWYRQLPEEGLKFMVYLQKENIIDESGMPKERFSAEFPKEGPSILRIQQVVRGDSAAYFCASSPGTKATNEKLFFGSGTQLSVL.

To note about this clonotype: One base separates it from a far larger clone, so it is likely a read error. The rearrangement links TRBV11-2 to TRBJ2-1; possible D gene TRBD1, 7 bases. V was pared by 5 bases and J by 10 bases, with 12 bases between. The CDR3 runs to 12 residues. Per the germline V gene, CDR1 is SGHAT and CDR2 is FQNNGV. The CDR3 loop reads CASSPGGLEQFF. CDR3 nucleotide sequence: TGTGCCAGCAGCCCAGGGGGGCTCGAGCAGTTCTTC.